This TCR beta chain was sequenced for a study of blood T cell repertoires in COVID-19. Germline V gene data show CDR1 as SGHRS and CDR2 as YFSETQ. Losses at the gene ends were 5 bases for V and 0 bases for J; bases not matched to a gene: 7. This CDR3 spans 15 amino acids. This table comes from immunoSEQ multiplex PCR, and its TCRdb copy is limited to in-frame clones, with some not included. The sample has about 140,000 clones; 82% are singletons. The receptor's source is a woman at least 80 years old with acute or convalescent COVID-19. Sequencing was done on a sample of peripheral blood. This chain uses TRBV5-1 with TRBJ2-5; the match to TRBD1 covers 7 bases. CDR3 nucleotide sequence: TGCGCCAGCAGAACCGGGACAGCGTACCAAGAGACCCAGTACTTC. Residues: CASRTGTAYQETQYF. The whole variable domain, remainder taken from reference TRBV5-1 and TRBJ2-5, is KAGVTQTPRYLIKTRGQQVTLSCSPISGHRSVSWYQQTPGQGLQFLFEYFSETQRNKGNFPGRFSGRQFSNSRSEMNVSTLELGDSALYLCASRTGTAYQETQYFGPGTRLLVL.